The subject of this entry is one T cell receptor beta chain. Its target is not known. These data belong to a study of PD-1 blockade in classical Hodgkin lymphoma. General study findings and limits: It was reported that newly diagnosed patients had less baseline TCR diversity than healthy donors.

With 0 bases removed from V and 4 bases from J, the gap between germline ends came to 10 bases. Germline CDR1 GTSNPN, CDR2 SVGIG (reference sequence). The CDR3 covers 13 residues. Sequenced by immunoSEQ multiplex PCR; TCRdb stores in-frame clones only, minus some. The sample lists 20,000 to 25,000 clones; around three quarters were seen once. Time point here: cycle 4 day 1 (C4D1), after five to seven weeks of nivolumab. All trial patients relapsed after autologous stem cell transplantation. By magnetic negative selection, CD4+ T cells were purified from thawed PBMCs. Reported best responses ranged across complete response, partial response or progressive disease.

The chain uses TRBV30 and TRBJ2-7; D is uncertain. This clonotype was sampled from a human donor with classical Hodgkin lymphoma. Sample: CD4+ T cells from blood, taken before the fourth cycle of nivolumab. Written as DNA, the CDR3 is TGTGCCTGGAGTGTACGATCGCTTTACGAGCAGTACTTC. This gives the protein CAWSVRSLYEQYF.